This TCR beta chain was sequenced in a study of blood T cell repertoires in COVID-19. Study overall: Acute and convalescent COVID-19 specimens originated in the United States, Italy and Spain. PBMCs, B-cell-depleted T cells, or T cells were the source of the cDNA or gDNA that made up the material.

Germline V lookup: CDR1 KGHSH, CDR2 LQKENI. Trimming stripped 2 bases from V and 1 base from J, with 11 bases between. The CDR3 has 15 residues. Per the original methods: Scientists estimated how many nucleated cells there were by amplifying reference gene primers. Only in-frame clones appear in the TCRdb table, and some are missing; sequencing was by immunoSEQ multiplex PCR. That table supplies the V and J calls and clone size; D and trimming were determined from the DNA. The table lists over 200,000 clones, 70% to 90% of them singletons. The sequenced sample was peripheral blood. The clonotype originates from a woman aged 50 to 60 with active or convalescent COVID-19. The V and J genes are TRBV18 and TRBJ2-5; no clear D gene. CDR3 sequence: CASSPTLLFQETQYF. In DNA, the CDR3 is TGTGCCAGCTCACCAACTCTTTTATTCCAAGAGACCCAGTACTTC.